The source of this T cell receptor beta chain is a study of blood T cell repertoires in COVID-19 (dated by TCRdb to 2020 to 2021). In terms of the full investigation: Collaborator samples came from the United States, Italy and Spain and covered acute and convalescent phases of COVID-19. The material from the prospective study consisted of cDNA or gDNA derived from T cells, B-cell-depleted T cells, or PBMCs. Deeply sampled blood TCRbeta repertoires from subjects exposed to, actively infected with, or recovered from COVID-19 were included in the dataset. The repertoires were released in a freely available public database intended as a resource for research on the immune response to SARS-CoV-2. Samples were obtained from the ongoing ImmuneRACE study (first 160 participants) and from about 1,300 subjects provided by 6 global collaborators. Nearly every sample came with metadata listing a de-identified subject ID, COVID-19 status, age in years and sex. Where available, HLA class I and class II types were taken from metadata supplied by the sample provider and were not determined by assay-based typing. Broad study findings and their caveats: How much clinical and demographic metadata was included differed by source and by participant, and the metadata was provided uncurated.

The immunoSEQ Assay, a bias-controlled multiplex PCR, was used to amplify TCRbeta CDR3 regions from genomic DNA. In the source study's methods: Nucleated cell counts per sample were estimated from amplification of reference gene primers within the assay. To quantify the absolute abundance of each unique TCRbeta CDR3 rearrangement, sequence reads were collapsed and filtered. Productive Simpson clonality was computed per sample as the square root of Simpson's diversity index over productive rearrangements. TCRdb took over this immuneACCESS table, retaining in-frame rearrangements with V and J assigned. Such tables are incomplete; in checked studies, under half of the missing clones stem from an unresolved V gene, and the remainder is unexplained. V, J and clone size are taken as reported in that table, and D and trimming were inferred from the DNA itself. The sample profile shows 400,000 to 500,000 clones; roughly 90% of them were found once. About 1.4% of the sample rests with the top ten.

In the prospective study, participants were about 18 to 95 years old, resided in about two dozen geographic areas of the United States, and were enrolled through a virtual design. Cohort assignment in the prospective study relied on participant-reported clinical history from a screening survey and a study questionnaire. Exposed participants had been in contact, within 2 weeks of entering the study, with a person who had a PCR-confirmed or clinician-diagnosed case of COVID-19. Mobile phlebotomists in the prospective study collected whole blood, serum and a nasopharyngeal or oropharyngeal swab from every participant. Additional blood draws and questionnaires over an approximately 2-month period could optionally be provided by prospective study participants. Blood samples from the prospective study were shipped frozen or at room temperature prior to DNA extraction. On this clone itself: The specificity of this receptor is unknown. No clone much larger than this one lies a single base away; base qualities are absent.

This receptor was identified in a woman aged 18-29 years who had been exposed to COVID-19. Material: PBMCs or T cells enriched from blood (not recorded which).

The sequenced DNA: TGTGCCAGCAGCTCGACTATAACCAATCAGCCCCAGCATTTT. It codes for CASSSTITNQPQHF. The rearrangement combines TRBV11-2 with TRBJ1-5; the D gene identity is not certain. From the cysteine through the phenylalanine, the CDR3 covers 14 amino acids. The CDR3 DNA has 42 bases and is translated from base 1. Trimming takes 4 bases from V and 3 bases from J, and the germline ends sit 10 bases apart. CDR1 is given as SGHAT and CDR2 as FQNNGV, both from the germline V gene.